The following is a T cell receptor (beta chain) sequence with its context. V shed 5 bases, J shed 4 bases, and the junction held 4 bases outside the gene matches. Germline lookup yields CDR1 SGHTA and CDR2 FQGTGA. This CDR3 contains 15 residues. TCRdb's copy holds only in-frame clones and misses some; the assay was immunoSEQ multiplex PCR. The sample shows around 5,300 clones, 55% to 75% of them seen only once. This record comes from a study of tissue T cells after allogeneic stem cell transplantation. The V and J genes are TRBV7-3 and TRBJ2-1; the match to TRBD2 covers 11 bases. The specimen was tissue from the colon, collected at autopsy. The receptor was isolated from a female donor aged 60 or older with lung cancer. CDR3 in amino acids: CASSRGTSGYNEQFF. The CDR3 DNA follows: TGTGCCAGCAGCCGCGGGACTAGCGGTTACAATGAGCAGTTCTTC.